The 5 T cell receptor beta chains below all came from one sample that was sequenced in a study of T cell responses to AZD1222 COVID-19 vaccine. The repertoire was sequenced with immunoSEQ multiplex PCR; TCRdb's copy has only in-frame clones and lacks some. The sample holds about 220,000 clones, about 92% seen once. Here the sequenced sample was peripheral blood, taken on day 0 of MenACWY control vaccination. Receptors were obtained from an adult in good health.

The chain uses TRBV10-3 and TRBJ1-4; D gene ambiguous. This CDR3 spans 13 amino acids. Trimming pared 4 bases from V and 10 bases from J, leaving 13 bases between. In germline, CDR1 is ENHRY, CDR2 SYGVKD. The CDR3 here is CAISVNTEGKLFF. CDR3 DNA: TGTGCCATCAGTGTGAATACGGAAGGAAAACTGTTTTTT.

This chain links TRBV11-3 with TRBJ2-2; D might be TRBD2 (6 bases). V dropped 5 bases and J dropped 5 bases, with 15 bases sitting between them. Germline CDR1 is SGHNT and CDR2 is YENEEA. The CDR3 loop spans 15 amino acids. The CDR3, as DNA: TGTGCCAGCAGCGTAGGCCCTGCGGGAACCGGGGAGCTGTTTTTT. Amino acids: CASSVGPAGTGELFF.

The rearrangement joins TRBV18 to TRBJ1-2; D is ambiguous. Per germline, CDR1 KGHSH and CDR2 LQKENI. The V gene lost 4 bases and the J gene lost 3 bases, with 18 bases spanning the gap. CDR3 length: 16 residues. In nucleotides, the CDR3 is TGTGCCAGCTCACTGGGAAACGCGGAAGGCCACTATGGCTACACCTTC. It specifies CASSLGNAEGHYGYTF.

This clone was seen just once. V and J are TRBV11-2 and TRBJ2-7; a weak D match, TRBD1 (5 bases). Per germline, CDR1 SGHAT and CDR2 FQNNGV. The CDR3 length is 14 residues. V lost 6 bases and J lost 4, with 16 bases in between. The CDR3 spells CASRGSDTRYEQYF. The CDR3 DNA reads TGTGCCAGCAGAGGTTCGGACACTCGATACGAGCAGTACTTC.

The chain links TRBV5-4 to TRBJ1-2, with D perhaps matching TRBD1 (6 bases). Germline V gene lookup returns CDR1 SGHNT and CDR2 YYREEE (reference sequence). The V gene lost 0 bases and the J gene lost 8 bases, with 23 bases spanning the gap. The length of the CDR3 is 17 residues. DNA of the CDR3: TGTGCCAGCAGCTTGGAGCGGGAGCGGGGGCTCCTAGTCGGCTACACCTTC. Protein product: CASSLERERGLLVGYTF.